This T cell receptor (beta chain) appears in the sequencing data of a study of blood T cells in healthy people across ages. This CDR3 is built from 17 residues. The ends lost 3 bases at V and 8 bases at J; junction bases unmatched: 13. The V gene's germline CDR1 is KGHSH and CDR2 LQKENI. Combining a sample-barcoded 5' primer with a J-beta primer mix, a second PCR ran for about 7 to 12 cycles. Via MiXCR, TCRdb re-called the 5' RACE reads, giving one row per CDR3 protein. The sample shows around 800,000 distinct CDR3 sequences, under 80% of them seen only once. This clonotype was obtained from a man in his thirties or forties in good health. Specimen: blood. The chain joins TRBV18 to TRBJ1-6; 7 nucleotides line up with TRBD1. This CDR3 reads CASSPTDRNPYHSPLHF. In DNA, the CDR3 is TGTGCCAGCTCACCTACGGACAGGAATCCATATCATTCACCCCTCCACTTT. Full variable domain (rest looked up from reference TRBV18 and TRBJ1-6): NAGVMQNPRHLVRRRGQEARLRCSPMKGHSHVYWYRQLPEEGLKFMVYLQKENIIDESGMPKERFSAEFPKEGPSILRIQQVVRGDSAAYFCASSPTDRNPYHSPLHFGNGTRLTVT.